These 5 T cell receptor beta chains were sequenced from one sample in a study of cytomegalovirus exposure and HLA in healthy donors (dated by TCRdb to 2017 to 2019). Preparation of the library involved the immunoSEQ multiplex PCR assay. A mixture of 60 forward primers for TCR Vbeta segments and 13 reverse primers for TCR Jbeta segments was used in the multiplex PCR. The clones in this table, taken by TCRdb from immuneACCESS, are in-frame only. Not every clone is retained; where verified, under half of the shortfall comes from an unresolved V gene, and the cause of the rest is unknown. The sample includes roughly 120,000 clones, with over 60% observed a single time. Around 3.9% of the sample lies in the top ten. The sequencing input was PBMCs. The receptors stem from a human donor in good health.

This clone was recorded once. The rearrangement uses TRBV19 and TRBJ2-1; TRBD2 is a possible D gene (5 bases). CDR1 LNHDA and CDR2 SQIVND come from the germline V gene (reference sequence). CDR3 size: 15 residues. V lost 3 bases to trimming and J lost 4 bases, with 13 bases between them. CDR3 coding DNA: TGTGCCAGTAGTATCGAGGACTCCCCTTACAATGAGCAGTTCTTC. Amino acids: CASSIEDSPYNEQFF. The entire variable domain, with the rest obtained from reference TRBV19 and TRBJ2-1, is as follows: DGGITQSPKYLFRKEGQNVTLSCEQNLNHDAMYWYRQDPGQGLRLIYYSQIVNDFQKGDIAEGYSVSREKKESFPLTVTSAQKNPTAFYLCASSIEDSPYNEQFFGPGTRLTVL.

The CDR3 nucleotides are TGTGCCAGCAGCCTCCTCCCCGACAGTATCTTCACAGATACGCAGTATTTT. This encodes CASSLLPDSIFTDTQYF. V gene TRBV2 combines with J gene TRBJ2-3, with a possible D match to TRBD1 (5 bases). CDR1 and CDR2 from the germline V gene are SNHLY and FYNNEI. V gave up 6 bases and J gave up 2 bases, with 21 bases separating them. This CDR3 region has 17 residues.

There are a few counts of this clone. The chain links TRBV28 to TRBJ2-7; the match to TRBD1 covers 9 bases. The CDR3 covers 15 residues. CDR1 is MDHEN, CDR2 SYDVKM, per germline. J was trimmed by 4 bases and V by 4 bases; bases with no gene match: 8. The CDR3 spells CASSYRTGVRYEQYF. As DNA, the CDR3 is TGTGCCAGCAGTTACCGGACAGGGGTACGGTACGAGCAGTACTTC.

The CDR3 loop reads CASRNRAVTEAFF. The CDR3 nucleotides read TGTGCCAGCAGAAACAGGGCGGTAACTGAAGCTTTCTTT. The chain links TRBV28 to TRBJ1-1; perhaps TRBD1 as D (6 bases). V lost 6 bases, J lost 5 bases, and 13 bases lay in between. The CDR3 spans 13 residues. CDR1 and CDR2 from the germline V gene are MDHEN and SYDVKM. Full variable domain (missing parts from reference TRBV28 and TRBJ1-1): DVKVTQSSRYLVKRTGEKVFLECVQDMDHENMFWYRQDPGLGLRLIYFSYDVKMKEKGDIPEGYSVSREKKERFSLILESASTNQTSMYLCASRNRAVTEAFFGQGTRLTVV.

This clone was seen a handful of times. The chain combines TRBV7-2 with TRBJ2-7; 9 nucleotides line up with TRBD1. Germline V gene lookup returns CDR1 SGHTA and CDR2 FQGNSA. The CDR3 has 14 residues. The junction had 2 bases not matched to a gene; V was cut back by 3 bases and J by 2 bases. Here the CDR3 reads CASSLGQGTYEQYF. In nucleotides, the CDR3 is TGTGCCAGCAGCTTGGGACAGGGCACCTACGAGCAGTACTTC.